The T cell receptor beta chain described here comes from a study of T cells in Graves' hyperthyroidism and ophthalmopathy. Amplified TCR beta CDR3 regions came from RNA transcripts. First-round RT-PCR targeting the TCR CDR3 was performed with the HTBI primer set. TCRdb independently ran MiXCR on the multiplex PCR reads; one entry per CDR3 protein. The sample includes just under 750,000 distinct CDR3 sequences, approximately 40% of them seen just once. The study's findings and limits: Most clonotypes expanded in thyroid above 0.001 were likewise present in blood.

Germline lookup yields CDR1 LNHDA and CDR2 SQIVND (reference sequence). This CDR3 spans 13 amino acids. After removal of 4 bases from V and 5 bases from J, the junction contained 4 bases not matched to a gene. Calling Graves' hyperthyroidism stable meant ophthalmopathy did not progress within 18 months. Subjects aged 18 to 65 presented with newly diagnosed hyperthyroidism of less than 2 months' duration. Patients were excluded because of uncontrolled infection, other autoimmune disease, pregnancy or lactation. A remark on this clonotype: Antigen: not known.

The source is a woman aged 40 to 50 with Graves' hyperthyroidism. Sequenced input: blood. V is TRBV19 and J is TRBJ2-7; 8 nucleotides match TRBD1. The CDR3 loop reads CASSKGQVDEQYF. In DNA, the CDR3 is TGTGCCAGTAGTAAGGGACAGGTCGACGAGCAGTACTTC.